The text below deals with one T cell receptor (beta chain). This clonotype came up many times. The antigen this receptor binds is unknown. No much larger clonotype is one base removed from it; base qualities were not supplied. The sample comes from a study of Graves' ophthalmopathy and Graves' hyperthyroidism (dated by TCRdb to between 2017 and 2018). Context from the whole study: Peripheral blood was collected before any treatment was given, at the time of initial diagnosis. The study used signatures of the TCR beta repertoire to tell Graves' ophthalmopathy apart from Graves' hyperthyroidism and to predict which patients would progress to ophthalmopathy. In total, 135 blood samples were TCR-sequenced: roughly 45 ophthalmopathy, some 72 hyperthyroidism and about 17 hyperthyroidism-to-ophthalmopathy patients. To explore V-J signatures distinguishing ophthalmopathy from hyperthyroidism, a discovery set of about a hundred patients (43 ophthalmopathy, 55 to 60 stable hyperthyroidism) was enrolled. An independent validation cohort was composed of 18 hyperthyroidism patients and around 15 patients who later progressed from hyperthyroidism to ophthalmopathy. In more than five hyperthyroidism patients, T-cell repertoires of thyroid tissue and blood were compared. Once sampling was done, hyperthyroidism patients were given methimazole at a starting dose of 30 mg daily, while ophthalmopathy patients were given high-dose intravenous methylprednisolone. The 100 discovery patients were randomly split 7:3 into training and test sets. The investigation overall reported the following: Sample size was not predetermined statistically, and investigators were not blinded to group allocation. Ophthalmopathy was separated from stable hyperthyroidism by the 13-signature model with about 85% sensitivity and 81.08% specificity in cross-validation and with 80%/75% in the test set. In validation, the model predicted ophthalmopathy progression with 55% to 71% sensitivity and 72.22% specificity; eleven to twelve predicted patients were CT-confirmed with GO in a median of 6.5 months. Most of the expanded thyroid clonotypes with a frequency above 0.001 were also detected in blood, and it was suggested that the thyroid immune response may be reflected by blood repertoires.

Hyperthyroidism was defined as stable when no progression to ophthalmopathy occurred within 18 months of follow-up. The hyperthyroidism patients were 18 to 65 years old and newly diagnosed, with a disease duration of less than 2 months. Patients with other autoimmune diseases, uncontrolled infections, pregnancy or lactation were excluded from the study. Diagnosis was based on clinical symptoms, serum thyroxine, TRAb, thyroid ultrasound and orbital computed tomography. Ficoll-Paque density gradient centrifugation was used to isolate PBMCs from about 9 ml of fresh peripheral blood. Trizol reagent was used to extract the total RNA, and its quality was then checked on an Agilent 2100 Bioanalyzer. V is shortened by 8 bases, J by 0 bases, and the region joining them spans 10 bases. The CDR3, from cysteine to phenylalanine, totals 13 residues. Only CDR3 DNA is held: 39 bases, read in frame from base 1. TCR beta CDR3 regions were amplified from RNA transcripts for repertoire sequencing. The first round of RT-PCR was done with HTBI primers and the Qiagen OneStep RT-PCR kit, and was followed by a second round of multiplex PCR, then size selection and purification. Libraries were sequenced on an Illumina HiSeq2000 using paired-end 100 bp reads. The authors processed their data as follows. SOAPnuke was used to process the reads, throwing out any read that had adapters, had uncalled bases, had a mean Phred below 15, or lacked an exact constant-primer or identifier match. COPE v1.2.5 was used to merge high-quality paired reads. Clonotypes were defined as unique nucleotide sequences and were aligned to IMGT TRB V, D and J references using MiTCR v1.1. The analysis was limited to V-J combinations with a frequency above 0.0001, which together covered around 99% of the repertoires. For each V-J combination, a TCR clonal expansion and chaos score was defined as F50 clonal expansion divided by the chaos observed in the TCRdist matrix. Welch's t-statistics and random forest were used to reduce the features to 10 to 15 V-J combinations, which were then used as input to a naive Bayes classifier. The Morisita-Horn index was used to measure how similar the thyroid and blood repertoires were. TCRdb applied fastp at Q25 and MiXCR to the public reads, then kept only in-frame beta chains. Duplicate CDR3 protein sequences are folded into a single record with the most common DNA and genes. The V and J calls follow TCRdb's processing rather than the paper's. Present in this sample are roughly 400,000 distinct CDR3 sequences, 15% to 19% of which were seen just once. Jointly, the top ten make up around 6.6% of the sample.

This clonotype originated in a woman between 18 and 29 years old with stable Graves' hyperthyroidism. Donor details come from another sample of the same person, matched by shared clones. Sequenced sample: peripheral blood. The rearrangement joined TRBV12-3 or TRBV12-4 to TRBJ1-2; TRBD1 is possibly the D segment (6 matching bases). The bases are TGTGCCAGCTTAGGGGGTACTAACTATGGCTACACCTTC. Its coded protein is CASLGGTNYGYTF.